Listed below are T cell receptor beta chains from one sample, sequenced in a study of T cell responses to AZD1222 COVID-19 vaccine. Profiled with immunoSEQ multiplex PCR; TCRdb holds only in-frame clones, not every one. The table shows under 200,000 clones, with roughly 88% occurring only once. The specimen was peripheral blood, collected on day 0 of AZD1222 vaccination. These receptors were taken from an adult in good health. Both conserved end residues are part of each CDR3. Each record gives: D gene, V gene, J gene, clone size, CDR3 DNA, CDR3 protein. A D gene is named only where the DNA matches it firmly. The listing skips clone size in some rows; elsewhere it reads once, few, many or a size class.

d_call: NA
v_call: TRBV10-3
j_call: TRBJ1-2
clone_size: once
cdr3_nt: TGTGCCATCAGTGCCTTAGGAGGGAAGGGCTATGGCTACACCTTC
cdr3_aa: CAISALGGKGYGYTF

d_call: NA
v_call: TRBV7-8
j_call: TRBJ1-3
clone_size: once
cdr3_nt: TGTGCCAGCAGCTCAAACAGGCACCCCTCTGGAAACACCATATATTTT
cdr3_aa: CASSSNRHPSGNTIYF

d_call: NA
v_call: TRBV6-5
j_call: TRBJ1-5
clone_size: NA
cdr3_nt: TGTGCCAGCAGTTACTCAGCAGTGTTGAATCAGCCCCAGCATTTT
cdr3_aa: CASSYSAVLNQPQHF

d_call: NA
v_call: TRBV7-2
j_call: TRBJ2-5
clone_size: NA
cdr3_nt: TGTGCCAGCAGCTTAGGGGGGGTGATGAAGACCCAGTACTTC
cdr3_aa: CASSLGGVMKTQYF

d_call: NA
v_call: TRBV18
j_call: TRBJ1-2
clone_size: NA
cdr3_nt: TGTGCCAGCTCACCACTTCCGGGGGCTGATAACTATGGCTACACCTTC
cdr3_aa: CASSPLPGADNYGYTF

d_call: NA
v_call: TRBV15
j_call: TRBJ1-3
clone_size: NA
cdr3_nt: TGTGCCACCAGCAGAGATCGGAACACCATATATTTT
cdr3_aa: CATSRDRNTIYF

d_call: NA
v_call: TRBV7-2
j_call: TRBJ2-2
clone_size: NA
cdr3_nt: TGTGCCAGCAGCTTAGCCGTCTCGATCAGCACCGGGGAGCTGTTTTTT
cdr3_aa: CASSLAVSISTGELFF

d_call: NA
v_call: TRBV27
j_call: TRBJ2-2
clone_size: NA
cdr3_nt: TGTGCCAGCAGTTTATTTCTCGAGGGGCTCCTGTTTTTT
cdr3_aa: CASSLFLEGLLFF

d_call: TRBD2
v_call: TRBV5-1
j_call: TRBJ2-7
clone_size: NA
cdr3_nt: TGCGCCAGCAGCCCCTTGACTAGCGGGAGCGAGACCTACGAGCAGTACTTC
cdr3_aa: CASSPLTSGSETYEQYF

d_call: TRBD2
v_call: TRBV27
j_call: TRBJ2-7
clone_size: NA
cdr3_nt: TGTGCCAGCAGTTCTCTAGCGGGGGTGGGAGGTCTCAACTACGAGCAGTACTTC
cdr3_aa: CASSSLAGVGGLNYEQYF

d_call: TRBD2
v_call: TRBV7-9
j_call: TRBJ2-1
clone_size: NA
cdr3_nt: TGTGCCAGCAGCTACGACCGCGGGAGGGCCTACAATGAGCAGTTCTTC
cdr3_aa: CASSYDRGRAYNEQFF

d_call: NA
v_call: TRBV7-2
j_call: TRBJ2-6
clone_size: NA
cdr3_nt: TGTGCCAGCAGCTTAAGAGCTACAAACTCTGGGGCCAACGTCCTGACTTTC
cdr3_aa: CASSLRATNSGANVLTF

d_call: NA
v_call: TRBV6-1
j_call: TRBJ2-7
clone_size: NA
cdr3_nt: TGTGCCAGCAGCGGAGGGACGTCTCATCCCGAGCAGTACTTC
cdr3_aa: CASSGGTSHPEQYF

d_call: NA
v_call: TRBV7-9
j_call: TRBJ1-1
clone_size: NA
cdr3_nt: TGTGCCAGCAGCTTAGCGCTAATAGGAGGACAGATCAACACTGAAGCTTTCTTT
cdr3_aa: CASSLALIGGQINTEAFF

d_call: NA
v_call: TRBV21-1
j_call: TRBJ2-1
clone_size: NA
cdr3_nt: TGTGCCAGCAGCAAAGGTTCTTTTTCCCCCCCGTCGGAGGACTCCGACTACAATGAGCAGTTCTTC
cdr3_aa: CASSKGSFSPPSEDSDYNEQFF

d_call: NA
v_call: TRBV5-4
j_call: TRBJ2-6
clone_size: NA
cdr3_nt: TGTGCCAGCAGCTTGGACGGGCTTCTCAGGCCTGGGGCCAACGTCCTGACTTTC
cdr3_aa: CASSLDGLLRPGANVLTF

d_call: TRBD2
v_call: TRBV2
j_call: TRBJ2-3
clone_size: NA
cdr3_nt: TGTGCCAGCTGTGCTGTTAGGCTAGCGGGGGGGCCGAATGCAGATACGCAGTATTTT
cdr3_aa: CASCAVRLAGGPNADTQYF

d_call: NA
v_call: TRBV2
j_call: TRBJ2-7
clone_size: NA
cdr3_nt: TGTGCCAGCAAGACACAGCCCTCCTACGAGCAGTACTTC
cdr3_aa: CASKTQPSYEQYF

d_call: NA
v_call: TRBV5-1
j_call: TRBJ2-2
clone_size: NA
cdr3_nt: TGCGCCAGCAGCCACCGGTGGGGGCACACCGGGGAGCTGTTTTTT
cdr3_aa: CASSHRWGHTGELFF

d_call: TRBD1
v_call: TRBV14
j_call: TRBJ2-7
clone_size: NA
cdr3_nt: TGTGCCAGCAGCCAAGATTTTGGGACAGGGAACTCCTACGAGCAGTACTTC
cdr3_aa: CASSQDFGTGNSYEQYF

d_call: NA
v_call: TRBV5-1
j_call: TRBJ2-3
clone_size: NA
cdr3_nt: TGCGCCAGCAGCTTGGCCGGCAGCCTTGGCACAGATACGCAGTATTTT
cdr3_aa: CASSLAGSLGTDTQYF

d_call: TRBD1
v_call: TRBV9
j_call: TRBJ2-5
clone_size: NA
cdr3_nt: TGTGCCAGCAGCGTAGTCCGGGACAGGGGGCACCAGTACTTC
cdr3_aa: CASSVVRDRGHQYF

d_call: NA
v_call: TRBV27
j_call: TRBJ2-1
clone_size: NA
cdr3_nt: TGTGCCAGCAGTTTATTCCTATCTGAATCCCGGTACAATGAGCAGTTCTTC
cdr3_aa: CASSLFLSESRYNEQFF

d_call: NA
v_call: TRBV6-5
j_call: TRBJ1-5
clone_size: NA
cdr3_nt: TGTGCCAGCAGGCCCATCGGGTCGGATTCGGATCATTTT
cdr3_aa: CASRPIGSDSDHF

d_call: TRBD1
v_call: TRBV5-1
j_call: TRBJ2-7
clone_size: once
cdr3_nt: TGCGCCAGCAGACGGGACAGCTCCTACGAGCAGTACTTC
cdr3_aa: CASRRDSSYEQYF

d_call: NA
v_call: TRBV25-1
j_call: TRBJ1-2
clone_size: NA
cdr3_nt: TGTGCCAGCAGTGAATTCCAGGGAGGTGGCTACACCTTC
cdr3_aa: CASSEFQGGGYTF

d_call: NA
v_call: TRBV13
j_call: TRBJ2-7
clone_size: NA
cdr3_nt: TGTGCCAGCAGCTTAGGTTTGGGCGTTACCTACGAGCAGTACTTC
cdr3_aa: CASSLGLGVTYEQYF

d_call: NA
v_call: TRBV5-1
j_call: TRBJ1-1
clone_size: NA
cdr3_nt: TGCGCCAGCAGCAACGGGCCCCGCGGGACTGAAGCTTTCTTT
cdr3_aa: CASSNGPRGTEAFF

d_call: TRBD1
v_call: TRBV7-2
j_call: TRBJ1-2
clone_size: NA
cdr3_nt: TGTGCCAGCAGCGCGACAGGGGGACCGGTTGGCTACACCTTC
cdr3_aa: CASSATGGPVGYTF

d_call: TRBD1
v_call: TRBV4-1
j_call: TRBJ1-5
clone_size: NA
cdr3_nt: TGCGCCAGCAGCCAAGGGAAGGGGGCCCGCAATCAGCCCCAGCATTTT
cdr3_aa: CASSQGKGARNQPQHF

d_call: TRBD1
v_call: TRBV7-9
j_call: TRBJ1-1
clone_size: NA
cdr3_nt: TGTGCCAGCAGCCGGGGACAGGGCGAAGAAGCTTTCTTT
cdr3_aa: CASSRGQGEEAFF

d_call: NA
v_call: TRBV4-1
j_call: TRBJ2-2
clone_size: NA
cdr3_nt: TGCGCCAGCAGCCGCGTAGGGGACATCGCCTTAAACACCGGGGAGCTGTTTTTT
cdr3_aa: CASSRVGDIALNTGELFF

d_call: TRBD2
v_call: TRBV5-1
j_call: TRBJ2-1
clone_size: NA
cdr3_nt: TGCGCCAGCAGCTTGGCCTCGGGGGGGCTCTACAATGAGCAGTTCTTC
cdr3_aa: CASSLASGGLYNEQFF

d_call: NA
v_call: TRBV7-2
j_call: TRBJ1-5
clone_size: NA
cdr3_nt: TGTGCCAGCAGTATCCGCGGGGAATGGAGCAATCAGCCCCAGCATTTT
cdr3_aa: CASSIRGEWSNQPQHF

d_call: NA
v_call: TRBV10-1
j_call: TRBJ1-2
clone_size: NA
cdr3_nt: TGCGCCAGCAGTTACGGGGCAGGAGGCTACACCTTC
cdr3_aa: CASSYGAGGYTF

d_call: TRBD2
v_call: TRBV5-1
j_call: TRBJ2-5
clone_size: NA
cdr3_nt: TGCGCCAGCAGCTTGGGCGCGGGAGTGGCGAAAGAGACCCAGTACTTC
cdr3_aa: CASSLGAGVAKETQYF

d_call: TRBD1
v_call: TRBV19
j_call: TRBJ1-1
clone_size: once
cdr3_nt: TGTGCCAGTAGTATAGATCCAACTGTATCGGGCAGGGGGGTAAACACTGAAGCTTTCTTT
cdr3_aa: CASSIDPTVSGRGVNTEAFF

d_call: NA
v_call: TRBV28
j_call: TRBJ2-1
clone_size: NA
cdr3_nt: TGTGCCAGCAGTTTCCCCAGAGTCAATGAGCAGTTCTTC
cdr3_aa: CASSFPRVNEQFF

d_call: TRBD1
v_call: TRBV2
j_call: TRBJ2-7
clone_size: NA
cdr3_nt: TGTGCCAGCAGACAGGGGGTAATCGGCTACGAGCAGTACTTC
cdr3_aa: CASRQGVIGYEQYF

d_call: NA
v_call: TRBV6-1
j_call: TRBJ2-5
clone_size: NA
cdr3_nt: TGTGCCAGCAGTGGAAGCGGTAGCGGTTGGGGGGTCTCGGAGACCCAGTACTTC
cdr3_aa: CASSGSGSGWGVSETQYF

d_call: TRBD1
v_call: TRBV13
j_call: TRBJ1-1
clone_size: NA
cdr3_nt: TGTGCCAGCAGCTTAGAGCGGACAGGGAATGAAGCTTTCTTT
cdr3_aa: CASSLERTGNEAFF

d_call: NA
v_call: TRBV5-1
j_call: TRBJ2-7
clone_size: NA
cdr3_nt: TGCGCCAGCAGCTTTAATGCAGCGGCCTCCTACGAGCAGTACTTC
cdr3_aa: CASSFNAAASYEQYF

d_call: NA
v_call: TRBV9
j_call: TRBJ1-1
clone_size: NA
cdr3_nt: TGTGCCAGCAGCGTAGACTCGGCCCCGACATCTGGGACCACTGAAGCTTTCTTT
cdr3_aa: CASSVDSAPTSGTTEAFF

d_call: NA
v_call: TRBV27
j_call: TRBJ1-6
clone_size: NA
cdr3_nt: TGTGCCAGCAGTCCTTGGCAGGGCCTGAGCTCCTATAATTCACCCCTCCACTTT
cdr3_aa: CASSPWQGLSSYNSPLHF

d_call: NA
v_call: TRBV29-1
j_call: TRBJ1-4
clone_size: NA
cdr3_nt: TGCAGCGTGAACAGGGATGCAACTAATGAAAAACTGTTTTTT
cdr3_aa: CSVNRDATNEKLFF

d_call: NA
v_call: TRBV4-1
j_call: TRBJ1-2
clone_size: NA
cdr3_nt: TGCGCCAGCAGCCAGCCTTCCGGGAGTACCTATGGCTACACCTTC
cdr3_aa: CASSQPSGSTYGYTF

d_call: NA
v_call: TRBV19
j_call: TRBJ2-7
clone_size: once
cdr3_nt: TGTGCCAGTAGTGGGACCCCTGGGGGATACGAGCAGTACTTC
cdr3_aa: CASSGTPGGYEQYF

d_call: NA
v_call: TRBV6-5
j_call: TRBJ2-7
clone_size: few
cdr3_nt: TGTGCCAGCAAAGTGGCGGTTCCCTACGAGCAGTACTTC
cdr3_aa: CASKVAVPYEQYF

d_call: TRBD2
v_call: TRBV5-8
j_call: TRBJ2-7
clone_size: NA
cdr3_nt: TGTGCCAGCAGCTTGGTTGGACTAGCTGTCCACGAGCAGTACTTC
cdr3_aa: CASSLVGLAVHEQYF